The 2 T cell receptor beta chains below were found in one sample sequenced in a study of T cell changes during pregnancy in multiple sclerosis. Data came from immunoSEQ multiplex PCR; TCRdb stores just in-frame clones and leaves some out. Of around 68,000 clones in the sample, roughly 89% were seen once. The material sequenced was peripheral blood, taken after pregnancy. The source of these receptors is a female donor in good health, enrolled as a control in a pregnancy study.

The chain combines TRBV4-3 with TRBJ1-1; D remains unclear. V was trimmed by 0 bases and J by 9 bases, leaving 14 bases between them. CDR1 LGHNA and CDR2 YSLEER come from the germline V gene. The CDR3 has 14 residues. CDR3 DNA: TGCGCCAGCAGCCAAGATGCCCCGGGAGGGCAAGCTTTCTTT. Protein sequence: CASSQDAPGGQAFF.

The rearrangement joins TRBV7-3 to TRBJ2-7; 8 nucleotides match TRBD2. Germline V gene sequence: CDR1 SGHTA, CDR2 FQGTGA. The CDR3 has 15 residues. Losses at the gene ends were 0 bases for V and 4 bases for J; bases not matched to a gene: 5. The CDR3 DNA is TGTGCCAGCAGCTTAACTGGCGGGGGGCCTTACGAGCAGTACTTC. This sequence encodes CASSLTGGGPYEQYF. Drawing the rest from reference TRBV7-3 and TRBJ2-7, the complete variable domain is GAGVSQTPSNKVTEKGKYVELRCDPISGHTALYWYRQSLGQGPEFLIYFQGTGAADDSGLPNDRFFAVRPEGSVSTLKIQRTERGDSAVYLCASSLTGGGPYEQYFGPGTRLTVT.